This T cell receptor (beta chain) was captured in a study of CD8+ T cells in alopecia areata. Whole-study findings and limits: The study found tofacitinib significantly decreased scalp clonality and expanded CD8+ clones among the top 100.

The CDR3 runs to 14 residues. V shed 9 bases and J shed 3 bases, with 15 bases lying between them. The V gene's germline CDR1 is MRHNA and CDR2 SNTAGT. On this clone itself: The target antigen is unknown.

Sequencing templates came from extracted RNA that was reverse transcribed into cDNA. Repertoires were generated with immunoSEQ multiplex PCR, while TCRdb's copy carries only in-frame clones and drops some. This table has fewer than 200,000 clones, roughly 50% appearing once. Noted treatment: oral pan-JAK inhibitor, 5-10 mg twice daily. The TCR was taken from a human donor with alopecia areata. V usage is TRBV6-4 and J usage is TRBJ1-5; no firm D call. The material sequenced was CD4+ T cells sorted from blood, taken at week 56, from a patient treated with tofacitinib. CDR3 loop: CARGLRVNNQPQHF. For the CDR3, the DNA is TGTGCCAGAGGGCTGAGGGTAAACAATCAGCCCCAGCATTTT.